A selection of T cell receptor beta chains follows, all from one sample in a study of vaccination and CD4 T cells after COVID-19. For these TCRs, the target antigens are not known. TCRdb itself ran the PCR reads through MiXCR, one entry per CDR3 protein. Of approximately 15,000 distinct CDR3 sequences in the sample, 65% to 85% were seen once. The source material was CD4+ T cells from blood, cultured in vitro, sampled after SARS-CoV-2 vaccination. Receptors were obtained from a human donor who received a COVID-19 vaccine. The CDR3 runs from the conserved cysteine through the conserved F or W. The order of the fields is clone size, CDR3 length, J gene, D gene, V gene, CDR3 DNA, CDR3 protein. The D gene is left open where the match is weak. Part of the rows lack a size; the others show once, few, many or a class for expanded clones.

>few|15|TRBJ1-6|TRBD1|TRBV6-1
TGTGCCAGCAGTGAAATAGGAGACAGGGGGCGACCCCTCCACTTT
CASSEIGDRGRPLHF
>few|15|TRBJ1-2|TRBD1|TRBV20-1
TGCAGTGCTCGAGGACAGGTAGGATCTAACTATGGCTACACCTTC
CSARGQVGSNYGYTF
>-|18|TRBJ2-2|-|TRBV5-4
TGTGCCAGCAGCCTAAAGGTTAGGCGGGATGGAGAGACCGGGGAGCTGTTTTTT
CASSLKVRRDGETGELFF
>-|15|TRBJ2-5|-|TRBV10-3
TGTGCCATCAGTGAAATGGAGGGCAGTTACGAGACCCAGTACTTC
CAISEMEGSYETQYF
>-|14|TRBJ1-2|-|TRBV5-1
TGCGCCAGCAGCTTGTCAGCGGGGGCGAACGGCTACACCTTC
CASSLSAGANGYTF
>-|14|TRBJ1-1|TRBD1|TRBV6-1
TGTGCCAGCAGCCTGGGACAGGGGAACACTGAAGCTTTCTTT
CASSLGQGNTEAFF
>once|15|TRBJ2-7|TRBD2|TRBV6-1
TGTGCCAGCAGTCCGGGACTAGCGGGGGGTTACGAGCAGTACTTC
CASSPGLAGGYEQYF
>-|15|TRBJ1-2|-|TRBV12-3/TRBV12-4
TGTGCCAGCAGTTTAAACAGGGCAAAGCTTCTCGGCTACACCTTC
CASSLNRAKLLGYTF
>-|14|TRBJ2-7|TRBD2|TRBV11-3
TGTGCCAGCAGCCCCGGGACTAGCCGGAACGAGCAGTACTTC
CASSPGTSRNEQYF
>-|17|TRBJ1-2|TRBD1|TRBV11-3
TGTGCCAGCAGCCCGGGGACAGGGACCCATGTCAACTATGGCTACACCTTC
CASSPGTGTHVNYGYTF
>-|16|TRBJ1-3|-|TRBV20-1
TGCAGTGTTAGTTGGGGGCTCCTGAGCTCTGGAAACACCATATATTTT
CSVSWGLLSSGNTIYF
>few|14|TRBJ1-1|-|TRBV5-1
TGCGCCAGCAGCTTGGAGGGGGGGGTCACTGAAGCTTTCTTT
CASSLEGGVTEAFF
>-|15|TRBJ2-1|TRBD1|TRBV30
TGTGCCTGGAGTTCGGGGACAGGGGAAGGCGATGAGCAGTTCTTC
CAWSSGTGEGDEQFF
>-|15|TRBJ2-3|-|TRBV20-1
TGCAGTGCTAGAGTAAGAGCGGTTAGCACAGATACGCAGTATTTT
CSARVRAVSTDTQYF
>-|14|TRBJ1-1|TRBD1|TRBV29-1
TGCAGCGTTGTACCCGGGACAGAGAACACTGAAGCTTTCTTT
CSVVPGTENTEAFF
>-|15|TRBJ2-3|-|TRBV20-1
TGCAGTGCTAGAGACCAGGGACGGAGGTCAGATACGCAGTATTTT
CSARDQGRRSDTQYF
>-|14|TRBJ2-3|TRBD1|TRBV20-1
TGCAGTGCCTCGGACAGGGGGAATCCAGATACGCAGTATTTT
CSASDRGNPDTQYF
>-|14|TRBJ2-1|-|TRBV2
TGTGCCAGCAGTGAGCTACGGGGGCAGGGAATGTCGTTCTTC
CASSELRGQGMSFF
>-|14|TRBJ2-3|-|TRBV30
TGTGCCTGGAGCCGGGCCCGAAGCACAGATACGCAGTATTTT
CAWSRARSTDTQYF
>-|15|TRBJ1-4|-|TRBV5-1
TGCGCCAGCAGCCCCCGGGGGGCGAAGGATGAAAAACTGTTTTTT
CASSPRGAKDEKLFF
>-|16|TRBJ2-1|-|TRBV7-3
TGTGCCAGCAGCTTAACGAATAATGGAGACTACAATGAGCAGTTCTTC
CASSLTNNGDYNEQFF
>few|14|TRBJ2-7|-|TRBV7-6
TGTGCCAGCAGCTCCTGGACAGAATCCTACGAGCAGTACTTC
CASSSWTESYEQYF
>once|15|TRBJ2-3|TRBD2|TRBV20-1
TGCAGTGCAACGGGACTACGTTTCCGCACAGATACGCAGTATTTT
CSATGLRFRTDTQYF
>-|15|TRBJ1-4|TRBD1|TRBV20-1
TGCAGTGCTAGGTCTGTCGGGACAGGGCGTGAAAAACTGTTTTTT
CSARSVGTGREKLFF
>few|13|TRBJ1-3|TRBD1|TRBV6-1
TGTGCCAGCAGCACGACAGGGGGCAACACCATATATTTT
CASSTTGGNTIYF
>-|15|TRBJ1-1|-|TRBV30
TGTGCCTGGAGTCCACAGGGAATTAGGGACACTGAAGCTTTCTTT
CAWSPQGIRDTEAFF
>once|15|TRBJ1-2|-|TRBV20-1
TGCAGTGCTAGAGATCTAGGCAGAAATAACTATGGCTACACCTTC
CSARDLGRNNYGYTF
>-|13|TRBJ2-7|-|TRBV30
TGTGCCTGGAGTGTACTCACCTGGGGGCTTGAGTACTTC
CAWSVLTWGLEYF
>-|15|TRBJ1-5|-|TRBV20-1
TGCAGTGCTAGATCGGGTCGGGGGGGCAATCAGCCCCAGCATTTT
CSARSGRGGNQPQHF
>-|13|TRBJ2-2|-|TRBV4-2
TGTGCCAGCAGCCAAGAATTGGGCGGGGAGCTGTTTTTT
CASSQELGGELFF
>-|16|TRBJ1-3|-|TRBV4-2
TGTGCCAGCAGCCAAGATCTCGGGGGGCCTGGAAACACCATATATTTT
CASSQDLGGPGNTIYF
>few|12|TRBJ1-1|-|TRBV12-3/TRBV12-4
TGTGCCAGCAGAAAGGGGAGGACTGAAGCTTTCTTT
CASRKGRTEAFF
>-|14|TRBJ1-6|-|TRBV6-1
TGTGCCAGCAGCAGGACACAAATCAATTCACCCCTCCACTTT
CASSRTQINSPLHF
>-|15|TRBJ1-2|-|TRBV10-3
TGTGCCATCAGGGGCCGGACAGATACTAACTATGGCTACACCTTC
CAIRGRTDTNYGYTF
>-|15|TRBJ2-1|-|TRBV20-1
TGCAGTGCTACACACGGCCCCAGCTCCTACAATGAGCAGTTCTTC
CSATHGPSSYNEQFF
>-|15|TRBJ1-5|-|TRBV2
TGTGCCAGCAGTGAGGGGGAGAAGAGCAATCAGCCCCAGCATTTT
CASSEGEKSNQPQHF
>-|17|TRBJ1-1|-|TRBV12-5
TGTGCTAGTGGTTTGGTATTGGAGGGGGGAATGAGCACTGAAGCTTTCTTT
CASGLVLEGGMSTEAFF
>few|12|TRBJ2-7|TRBD1|TRBV30
TGTGCCTGGAGTTTCGACAGGGACGAGCAGTACTTC
CAWSFDRDEQYF
>-|17|TRBJ1-2|TRBD1|TRBV20-1
TGCAGTGCTCACCGGGCAATACCGACAGGGACTAACTATGGCTACACCTTC
CSAHRAIPTGTNYGYTF
>-|15|TRBJ2-3|TRBD2|TRBV20-1
TGCAGTGCTAGTTCCAGCGGGACTGGCACAGATACGCAGTATTTT
CSASSSGTGTDTQYF
>-|14|TRBJ1-1|TRBD1|TRBV20-1
TGCAGTGCAGCGGGACAGGGGTGGCACACTGAAGCTTTCTTT
CSAAGQGWHTEAFF
>-|13|TRBJ1-1|-|TRBV2
TGTGCCAGCATTTGGCCTACGAACACTGAAGCTTTCTTT
CASIWPTNTEAFF
>-|14|TRBJ2-1|-|TRBV15
TGTGCCACCAGCAGACCCCTACAGGGCGATGAGCAGTTCTTC
CATSRPLQGDEQFF
>few|16|TRBJ1-2|TRBD1|TRBV27
TGTGCCAGCAGGGCGAACAGGGGGGCAATAGGCAGTGGCTACACCTTC
CASRANRGAIGSGYTF
>-|13|TRBJ1-1|-|TRBV2
TGTGCCAGCAGTGAACAGTTGAACACTGAAGCTTTCTTT
CASSEQLNTEAFF
>medium-sized|13|TRBJ2-5|-|TRBV20-1
TGCAGTGCTCGCCTCCAGGGTAGGCAGACCCAGTACTTC
CSARLQGRQTQYF
>-|15|TRBJ1-5|-|TRBV12-3/TRBV12-4
TGTGCCAGCAGTTTACCGGTCGCCGGGCGGCAGCCCCAGCATTTT
CASSLPVAGRQPQHF
>-|14|TRBJ1-1|TRBD1|TRBV3-1
TGTGCCAGCAGCCAAGTTGAGGGGGCCGGTGAAGCTTTCTTT
CASSQVEGAGEAFF
>-|13|TRBJ1-5|-|TRBV2
TGTGCCAGCAGTGTGCGGTACGATCAGCCCCAGCATTTT
CASSVRYDQPQHF
>few|16|TRBJ2-3|TRBD2|TRBV20-1
TGCAGTGCTACAACTAGCGGGGGTTGGAGCACAGATACGCAGTATTTT
CSATTSGGWSTDTQYF